This T cell receptor beta chain stems from a study of blood T cells in healthy people across ages (dated by TCRdb to 2015 to 2017). As for the study more broadly: Template switching captured roughly one uniquely barcoded TCR beta cDNA molecule per two T cells in model experiments. The study measured age-related changes in TCR beta repertoire diversity using deep sequencing normalized with unique cDNA molecular identifiers. Donors were grouped into four age groups: young (average approximately 16 years), middle-aged (roughly 37), aged (around 60) and long-lived (around 82). To avoid experimental bias, donors of different ages were randomly spread across the sequencing lanes. For two donors (one aged 18 to 30 and one aged 80 or older), the study analyzed two additional independent replicas of 1 million unique cDNA reads from the same blood draw. Findings and caveats that apply to the study as a whole: As age increased, observed TCR beta diversity per million T cells dropped in a roughly linear way, and a significant reduction was already evident by age 40. Because profiling used bulk unsorted PBMCs, naive and antigen-experienced compartments could not be compared conclusively. Estimates of total diversity based on one million sequenced T cells were considered lower bounds and underestimates. Donor CMV infection status was unknown, potentially confounding age-related changes in expanded clonotypes. Observed TCR beta diversity correlated strongly with the percentage of naive T cells measured by flow cytometry. Compared with the aged group, the long-lived group had more naive CD4+ T cells, fewer expanded clones and increased TCR diversity, suggesting age selection.

The library was built by means of 5' RACE. Sequenced using an Illumina HiSeq 2500. A second PCR of about 7 to 12 cycles was run with a J-beta primer mix and a sample-barcoded 5' primer. Each TCR beta cDNA molecule received a unique molecular identifier from a template-switch 5' adaptor carrying 12 random nucleotides. Each sample yielded at least 3 million CDR3-containing paired-end reads. All of the RNA was converted into first-strand cDNA using the Mint cDNA synthesis kit, with a TRBC-specific oligonucleotide serving as the primer. Following uracil-DNA glycosylase treatment, all cDNA underwent a first 18-cycle PCR with the universal primers M1SS and BC2_uni_R. Per the original workflow: For normalization, 1 million high-quality reads, each with a distinct molecular identifier, were randomly selected from each sample. Instead of being binned into consensus sequences, reads that shared molecular identifiers were thrown out. CDR3 identification, clonotype clustering and error correction used MiTCR with a Q25 quality threshold and the strictest error-elimination algorithm. A nonparametric unseen species model with Euler transformation was used to estimate a lower bound on total TCR beta diversity. TCRdb reanalyzed the raw reads on its own, using fastp at Q25 for trimming and MiXCR for clone calling, and kept in-frame beta chains. Every entry covers one CDR3 protein and lists the most common genes and DNA from its rows. TCRdb's processing, not the study's, gives the V and J calls here. The table for this sample lists about a million distinct CDR3 sequences; under 50% of them were counted only once. Roughly an eighth of the sample is held by the ten biggest clonotypes.

About this clonotype itself: The antigen it binds to is not known. No base quality values were provided; no much bigger clone lies one nucleotide off.

CDR1 and CDR2, per the germline V gene, are MNHNS and SASEGT. Including the terminal cysteine and phenylalanine, the CDR3 comprises 15 residues. Kept here is only the CDR3 DNA, which spans 45 bases and is read in frame from base 1. V gives up 1 base and J gives up 3 bases, and the segment between their germline ends measures 10 bases. The roughly 39 donors, aged about 6 to 95 years, were systemically healthy Caucasian individuals from Russia. Around 9.9 milliliters of peripheral blood were collected from each donor into EDTA-treated Vacutainer tubes. PBMCs were isolated by Ficoll-Paque density-gradient centrifugation, with at least 7 million obtained per sample. Total RNA, at least 6 micrograms per sample, was extracted from PBMCs with Trizol reagent. The percentages of naive CD45RAhigh/CD27high T cells were determined by flow cytometry on a PBMC aliquot from every donor.

The material sequenced was blood. The chain is assembled from TRBV6-1 and TRBJ2-1, with an unclear D gene assignment. The clonotype was recovered from a man in his thirties or forties in good health. The CDR3 protein sequence reads: CASSEGPVLYNEQFF. The nucleotide sequence is given as TGTGCCAGCAGTGAAGGGCCTGTCCTCTACAATGAGCAGTTCTTC.